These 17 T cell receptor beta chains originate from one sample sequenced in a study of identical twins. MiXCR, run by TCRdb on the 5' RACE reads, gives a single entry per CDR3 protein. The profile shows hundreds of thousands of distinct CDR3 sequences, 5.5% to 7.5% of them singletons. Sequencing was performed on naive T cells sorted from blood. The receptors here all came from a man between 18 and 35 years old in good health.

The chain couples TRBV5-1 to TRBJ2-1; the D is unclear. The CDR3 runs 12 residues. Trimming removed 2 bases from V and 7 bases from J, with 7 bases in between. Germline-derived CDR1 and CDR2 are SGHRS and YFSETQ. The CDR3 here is CASSFLENEQFF. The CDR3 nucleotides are TGCGCCAGCAGCTTTTTGGAGAATGAGCAGTTCTTC. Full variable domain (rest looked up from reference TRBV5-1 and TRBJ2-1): KAGVTQTPRYLIKTRGQQVTLSCSPISGHRSVSWYQQTPGQGLQFLFEYFSETQRNKGNFPGRFSGRQFSNSRSEMNVSTLELGDSALYLCASSFLENEQFFGPGTRLTVL.

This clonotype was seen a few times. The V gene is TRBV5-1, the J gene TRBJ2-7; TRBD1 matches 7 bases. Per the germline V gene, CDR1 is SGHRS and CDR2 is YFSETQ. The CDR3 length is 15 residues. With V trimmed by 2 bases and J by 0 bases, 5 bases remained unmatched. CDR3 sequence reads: CASSFSGQSSYEQYF. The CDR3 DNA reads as TGCGCCAGCAGCTTTTCGGGACAGAGCTCCTACGAGCAGTACTTC.

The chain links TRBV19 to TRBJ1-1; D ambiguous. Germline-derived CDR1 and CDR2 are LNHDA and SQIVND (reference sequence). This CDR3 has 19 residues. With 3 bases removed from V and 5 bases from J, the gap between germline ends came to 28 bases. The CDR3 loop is CASSIPPPMLGIAGTEAFF. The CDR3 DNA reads TGTGCCAGTAGTATCCCCCCCCCAATGTTGGGTATCGCGGGGACTGAAGCTTTCTTT.

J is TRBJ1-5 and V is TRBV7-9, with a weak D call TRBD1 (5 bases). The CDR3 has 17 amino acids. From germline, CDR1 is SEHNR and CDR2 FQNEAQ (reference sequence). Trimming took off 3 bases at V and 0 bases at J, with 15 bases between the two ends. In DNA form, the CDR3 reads TGTGCCAGCAGCTTTGGGGAGGGAAGGGGTAGCAATCAGCCCCAGCATTTT. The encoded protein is CASSFGEGRGSNQPQHF.

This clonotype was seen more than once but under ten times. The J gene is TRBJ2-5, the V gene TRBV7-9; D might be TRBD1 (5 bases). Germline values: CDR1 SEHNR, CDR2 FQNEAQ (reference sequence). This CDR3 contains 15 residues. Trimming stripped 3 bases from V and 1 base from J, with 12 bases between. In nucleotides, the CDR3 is TGTGCCAGCAGCTTGTTTTCTGGGGCCCAAGAGACCCAGTACTTC. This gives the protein CASSLFSGAQETQYF.

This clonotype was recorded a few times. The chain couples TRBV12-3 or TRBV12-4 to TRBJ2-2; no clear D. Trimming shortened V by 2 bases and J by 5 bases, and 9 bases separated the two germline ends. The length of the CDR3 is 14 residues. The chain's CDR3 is CASSLISFTGELFF. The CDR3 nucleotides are TGTGCCAGCAGTTTAATTTCCTTTACCGGGGAGCTGTTTTTT.

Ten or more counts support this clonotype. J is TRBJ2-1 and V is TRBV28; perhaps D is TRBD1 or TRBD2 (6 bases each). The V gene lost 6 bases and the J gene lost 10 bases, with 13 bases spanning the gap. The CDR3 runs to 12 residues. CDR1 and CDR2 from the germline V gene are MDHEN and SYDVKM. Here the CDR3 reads CASSIGGWEQFF. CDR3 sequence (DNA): TGTGCCAGCAGCATAGGGGGGTGGGAGCAGTTCTTC.

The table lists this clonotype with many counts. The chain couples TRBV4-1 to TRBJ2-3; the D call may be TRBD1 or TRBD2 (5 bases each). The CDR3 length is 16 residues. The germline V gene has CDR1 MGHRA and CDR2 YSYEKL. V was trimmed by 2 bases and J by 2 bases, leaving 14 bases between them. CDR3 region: CASSQKGRDLTDTQYF. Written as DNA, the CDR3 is TGCGCCAGCAGCCAAAAGGGACGGGACCTCACAGATACGCAGTATTTT.

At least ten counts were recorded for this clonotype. CDR3 region: CASRRDRVEGNTIYF. CDR3 bases: TGTGCCAGCAGACGGGACAGGGTGGAAGGAAACACCATATATTTT. The rearrangement uses TRBV6-1 and TRBJ1-3; 9 bases map to TRBD1. The CDR3 has 15 residues. Germline-derived CDR1 and CDR2 are MNHNS and SASEGT. V lost 6 bases, J lost 4 bases, and 7 bases stayed unmatched.

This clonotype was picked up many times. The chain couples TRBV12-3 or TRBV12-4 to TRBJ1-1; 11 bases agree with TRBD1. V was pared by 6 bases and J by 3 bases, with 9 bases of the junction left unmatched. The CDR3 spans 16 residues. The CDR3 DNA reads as TGTGCCAGCAGCCTTGGACAGGGGGCAAGGGACACTGAAGCTTTCTTT. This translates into CASSLGQGARDTEAFF.

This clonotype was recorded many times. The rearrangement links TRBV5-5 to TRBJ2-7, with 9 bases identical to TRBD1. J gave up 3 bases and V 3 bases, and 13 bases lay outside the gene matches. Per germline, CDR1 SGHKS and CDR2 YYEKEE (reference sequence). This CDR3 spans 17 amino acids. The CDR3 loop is CASSSGQGPPQDYEQYV. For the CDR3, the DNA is TGTGCCAGCAGCTCGGGACAGGGCCCCCCCCAGGACTACGAGCAGTACGTC.

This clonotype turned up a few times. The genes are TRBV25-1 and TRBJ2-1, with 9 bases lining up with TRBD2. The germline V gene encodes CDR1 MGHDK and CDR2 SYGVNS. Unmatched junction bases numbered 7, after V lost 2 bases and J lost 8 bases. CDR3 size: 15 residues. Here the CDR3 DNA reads TGTGCCAGCAGTGAAGGTGGCGGGAGGGCCCATGAGCAGTTCTTC. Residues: CASSEGGGRAHEQFF.

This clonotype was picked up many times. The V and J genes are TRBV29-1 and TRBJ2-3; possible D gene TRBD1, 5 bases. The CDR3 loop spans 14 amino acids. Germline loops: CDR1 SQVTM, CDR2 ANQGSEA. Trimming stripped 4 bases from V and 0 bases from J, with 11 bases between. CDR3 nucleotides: TGCAGCGTTGCTGGACAACCGAGCACAGATACGCAGTATTTT. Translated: CSVAGQPSTDTQYF.

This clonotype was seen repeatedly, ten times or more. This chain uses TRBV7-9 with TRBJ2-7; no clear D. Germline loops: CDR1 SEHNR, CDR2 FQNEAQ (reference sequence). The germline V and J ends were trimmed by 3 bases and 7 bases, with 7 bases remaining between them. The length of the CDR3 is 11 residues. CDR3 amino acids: CASSFTVEQYF. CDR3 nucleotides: TGTGCCAGCAGCTTCACGGTGGAGCAGTACTTC. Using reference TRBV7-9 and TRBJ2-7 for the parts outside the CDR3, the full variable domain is DTGVSQNPRHKITKRGQNVTFRCDPISEHNRLYWYRQTLGQGPEFLTYFQNEAQLEKSRLLSDRFSAERPKGSFSTLEIQRTEQGDSAMYLCASSFTVEQYFGPGTRLTVT.

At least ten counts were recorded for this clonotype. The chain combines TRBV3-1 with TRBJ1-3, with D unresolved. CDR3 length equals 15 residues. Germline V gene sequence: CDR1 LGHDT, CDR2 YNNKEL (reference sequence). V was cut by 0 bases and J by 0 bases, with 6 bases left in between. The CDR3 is CASSQDGSSGNTIYF. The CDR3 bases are TGTGCCAGCAGCCAAGACGGTAGCTCTGGAAACACCATATATTTT.

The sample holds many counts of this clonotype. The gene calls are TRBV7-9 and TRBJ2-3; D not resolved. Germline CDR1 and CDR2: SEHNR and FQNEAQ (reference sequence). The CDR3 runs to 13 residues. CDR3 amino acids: CASSTTSTDTQYF. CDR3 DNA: TGTGCTTCTTCCACGACTAGCACAGATACGCAGTATTTT.

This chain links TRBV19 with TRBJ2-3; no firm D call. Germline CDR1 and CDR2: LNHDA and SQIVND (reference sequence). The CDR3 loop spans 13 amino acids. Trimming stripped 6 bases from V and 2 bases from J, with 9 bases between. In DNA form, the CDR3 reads TGTGCCAGTAGAATCGGCTACACAGATACGCAGTATTTT. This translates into CASRIGYTDTQYF.